The following is a T cell receptor beta chain sequence with its context. This clonotype was seen at least ten times. This receptor's antigen is unknown. The junction and the germline gene differ at one end; a read error may be behind it. This sample was taken from a study of response to subunit inactivated influenza vaccine (dated by TCRdb to the late 2010s). The study in broad terms: Deep quantitative profiling of the T cell receptor repertoire was used in the study to follow responses to a trivalent subunit inactivated influenza vaccine.

Overall study results and their limits: According to the authors, only a limited number of new T cells may be recruited by each seasonal influenza vaccination.

From the cysteine up to the phenylalanine, the CDR3 has a length of 13 residues. Just CDR3 DNA is preserved here, 39 bases in frame from base 1. The germline V gene gives CDR1 as KGHSH and CDR2 as LQKENI. Library method: RT-PCR. The sequencer was an Illumina HiSeq 2500. TCRdb redid the processing of the public reads, applying fastp at Q25 and MiXCR, and retained in-frame beta chains. Identical CDR3 proteins give one entry, which carries the most common genes and DNA. The sample table contains about 540,000 distinct CDR3 sequences; only one count was recorded for around 21% of them. 2.5% to 3% of the sample is taken by the ten largest. The sample also formed part of further work on T cells expressing NK-cell markers. The second publication reports: TCR beta cDNA libraries were made by 5'RACE template switching that added a universal primer site and unique molecular identifiers. Fewer than ten donors provided sorted CD3+CD56+NKG2C+, CD3+CD56+NKG2C- and CD3+CD56-NKG2C+ T-cell subsets, whose TCR beta-chain repertoires were profiled. Among the eight sequenced donors, only one was HCMV-seronegative, while the other seven were HCMV-seropositive. In several experiments an anti-gammadeltaTCR antibody was added to restrict sorting to alphabetaTCR-expressing T cells. For six donors, the dominant CD3+CD56+NKG2C+ clonotypes were among the top 10 CD8+ clonotypes and accounted for roughly 1.0-8% of CD8+ T cells. Those dominant clonotypes were again the most abundant among CD3+CD56-NKG2C+ cells in four donors, at about 28.3-60.1%. It remained unclear whether the expanded NKG2C-expressing T cell clones were specific for HCMV antigens. The eight sequenced donors were randomly selected healthy volunteers, three men and five women. HCMV serostatus was determined by detecting HCMV-specific IgG in serum with a commercial ELISA kit. Ficoll density gradient centrifugation was used to isolate peripheral blood mononuclear cells from blood. Using Miltenyi isolation kits, CD4+ and CD8+ T cells were isolated from PBMC through magnetic immunoseparation. cDNA synthesis was primed from the TCR beta constant segment, followed by two successive PCR amplification steps. The libraries were sequenced on Illumina HiSeq 2000/2500, MiSeq or NextSeq, producing 2 x 150 bp reads. Reads were demultiplexed and grouped by UMI with MIGEC, and clonotypes were assembled and quantified with MiTCR. To exclude erroneous sequences, any TCR cDNA sequence not supported by at least two reads was discarded. Downstream repertoire analysis used the tcR package, and clonotypes were matched across fractions by CDR3 nucleotide sequence plus V segment. VDJmatch was used to annotate antigen specificity against VDJdb, with one amino acid substitution allowed in CDR3.

This receptor chain uses TRBV18 and TRBJ1-1; the D gene cannot be named for sure. The sequencing here drew on CD4+ T cells sorted from PBMCs, taken 12 days after vaccination. This TCR came from a man in his forties or fifties who received an inactivated influenza vaccine. Donor details come from another sample of the same person, matched by shared clones. CDR3 protein: CASSPQMNTEAFF. The DNA sequence follows: TGCGCCAGCAGCCCCCAAATGAACACTGAAGCTTTCTTT. Supplemented by the reference TRBV18 and TRBJ1-1 proteins around the CDR3, the complete variable domain is NAGVMQNPRHLVRRRGQEARLRCSPMKGHSHVYWYRQLPEEGLKFMVYLQKENIIDESGMPKERFSAEFPKEGPSILRIQQVVRGDSAAYFCASSPQMNTEAFFGQGTRLTVV.